The rows below give T cell receptor beta chains drawn from one sample of a study of T cell responses to AZD1222 COVID-19 vaccine. The protocol was immunoSEQ multiplex PCR, while the TCRdb copy is restricted to in-frame clones and leaves out a portion. The repertoire has around 190,000 clones, approximately 92% of them found once; the top ten carry approximately 1.3%. The input for sequencing was peripheral blood, taken on day 0 of AZD1222 vaccination. The receptor source for this set is an adult in good health. Each CDR3 is given with its conserved first and last residue. The D gene is left open where the match is weak.

CDR3 | V | D | J
CASSYTANINYGYTF | TRBV6-5 | . | TRBJ1-2
CASSQERGRNEKLFF | TRBV4-2 | . | TRBJ1-4
CATSDKTGHTDTQYF | TRBV24-1 | TRBD1 | TRBJ2-3
CASSLYPGQDNEKLFF | TRBV27 | . | TRBJ1-4
CASSMGGETQYF | TRBV19 | . | TRBJ2-5
CASSRAHNEQFF | TRBV12-3/TRBV12-4 | . | TRBJ2-1
CASSPTGGAAGELFF | TRBV3-1/TRBV3-2 | TRBD1 | TRBJ2-2
CASSLRQARGTGELFF | TRBV7-3 | TRBD1 | TRBJ2-2
CASSLDSGYGYTF | TRBV5-1 | . | TRBJ1-2
CASSPTLQNSHEQYF | TRBV7-9 | . | TRBJ2-7
CASSQGSGSNQPQHF | TRBV3-1/TRBV3-2 | . | TRBJ1-5
CSVAQGAVDEQFF | TRBV29-1 | TRBD1 | TRBJ2-1
CSASNTTYGYTF | TRBV20-1 | . | TRBJ1-2
CASSFTSGGVNEQFF | TRBV7-3 | TRBD2 | TRBJ2-1
CASSYSGGLGTDTQYF | TRBV6-5 | . | TRBJ2-3
CASSIGRGPTEAFF | TRBV6-5 | . | TRBJ1-1
CASSPTGPYEQYF | TRBV7-8 | . | TRBJ2-7
CSGHRDTNTEAFF | TRBV29-1 | . | TRBJ1-1
CASSHQDSRSTGELFF | TRBV7-3 | . | TRBJ2-2
CASRVLAASYNEQFF | TRBV28 | TRBD2 | TRBJ2-1
CASSLVDQPQHF | TRBV7-8 | . | TRBJ1-5
CASSIGLDPNTEAFF | TRBV19 | . | TRBJ1-1
CASMTGDSPLHF | TRBV6-5 | TRBD1 | TRBJ1-6
CASRWGVGQPQHF | TRBV12-3/TRBV12-4 | . | TRBJ1-5
CSGASRLPGELFF | TRBV29-1 | . | TRBJ2-2
CASSLDTTTYEQYF | TRBV7-9 | . | TRBJ2-7
CASSQDGGGSWYGYTF | TRBV3-1/TRBV3-2 | . | TRBJ1-2
CASSHPKAGTGENQPQHF | TRBV4-1 | TRBD1 | TRBJ1-5
CASSENPNSPLHF | TRBV2 | . | TRBJ1-6
CASSGGLLSSYNEQFF | TRBV5-1 | . | TRBJ2-1
CASSTSGEHNEQFF | TRBV5-1 | . | TRBJ2-1
CASSRQGDSPLHF | TRBV27 | TRBD1 | TRBJ1-6
CASSLGGVWGDTQYF | TRBV11-1 | . | TRBJ2-3
CASSLVGQVDTEAFF | TRBV7-2 | . | TRBJ1-1
CASSLVGEDTQYF | TRBV7-9 | . | TRBJ2-3
CASSPYNVRAANTEAFF | TRBV18 | . | TRBJ1-1
CASSPPPTSGGIDKNIQYF | TRBV7-9 | TRBD2 | TRBJ2-4
CASSPREADTQYF | TRBV18 | . | TRBJ2-3
CASSSPSIGGNQETQYF | TRBV27 | TRBD2 | TRBJ2-5
CASRRAGGTEAFF | TRBV19 | . | TRBJ1-1
CASSPSGQYNSPLHF | TRBV11-2 | . | TRBJ1-6
CASSQAGGSSYEQYF | TRBV3-1/TRBV3-2 | . | TRBJ2-7
CASSSLTGFNIQYF | TRBV11-2 | . | TRBJ2-4
CSVEPAGNTIYF | TRBV29-1 | . | TRBJ1-3
CASSTGPYGYTF | TRBV13 | . | TRBJ1-2
CASGPGQGNSPLHF | TRBV27 | TRBD1 | TRBJ1-6
CASSSGGEQYF | TRBV18 | . | TRBJ2-7
CASQGLANTGELFF | TRBV6-4 | . | TRBJ2-2
CASSLVGTVTFRMGYTF | TRBV5-1 | . | TRBJ1-2
CASSIDHRQLYQYNEQFF | TRBV19 | . | TRBJ2-1
CASSQGDQPQHF | TRBV3-1/TRBV3-2 | . | TRBJ1-5
CASRTGLMAGELFF | TRBV6-4 | . | TRBJ2-2
CASSLWEGRETQYF | TRBV6-5 | TRBD2 | TRBJ2-5
CASSPQEQSNYEQYF | TRBV18 | . | TRBJ2-7
CASSIGAGQNTEAFF | TRBV19 | . | TRBJ1-1
CSVRAFTNEQYF | TRBV29-1 | . | TRBJ2-7
CASSAQPGPRPRGYTF | TRBV9 | . | TRBJ1-2
CASSNSGLAGGTDTQYF | TRBV19 | TRBD2 | TRBJ2-3
CASSLGLAGGRSYNEQFF | TRBV7-2 | TRBD2 | TRBJ2-1
CASSTWTGNPYEQYF | TRBV28 | TRBD1 | TRBJ2-7